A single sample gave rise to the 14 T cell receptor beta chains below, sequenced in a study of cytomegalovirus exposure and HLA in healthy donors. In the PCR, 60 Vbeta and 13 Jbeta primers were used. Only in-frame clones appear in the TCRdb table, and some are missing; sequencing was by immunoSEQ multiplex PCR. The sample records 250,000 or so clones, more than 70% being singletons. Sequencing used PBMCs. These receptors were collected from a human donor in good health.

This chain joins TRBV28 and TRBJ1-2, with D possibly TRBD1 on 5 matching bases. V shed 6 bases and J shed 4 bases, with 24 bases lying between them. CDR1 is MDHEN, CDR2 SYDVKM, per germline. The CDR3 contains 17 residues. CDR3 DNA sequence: TGTGCCAGCAGCCCATCTTTGGGGGATGCACTAGCCTATGGCTACACCTTC. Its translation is CASSPSLGDALAYGYTF.

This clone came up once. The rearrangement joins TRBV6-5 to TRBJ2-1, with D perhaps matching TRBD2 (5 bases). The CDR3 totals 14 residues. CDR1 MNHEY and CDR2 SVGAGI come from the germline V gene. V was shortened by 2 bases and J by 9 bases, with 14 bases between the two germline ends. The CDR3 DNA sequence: TGTGCCAGCAGTTACCCCGGGGTAGTTAGTGAGCAGTTCTTC. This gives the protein CASSYPGVVSEQFF.

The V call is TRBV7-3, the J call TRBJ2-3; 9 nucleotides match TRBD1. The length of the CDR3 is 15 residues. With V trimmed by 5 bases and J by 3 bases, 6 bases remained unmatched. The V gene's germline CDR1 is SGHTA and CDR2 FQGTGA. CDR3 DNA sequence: TGTGCCAGCAGCATCGGACAGGGGAGTACAGATACGCAGTATTTT. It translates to CASSIGQGSTDTQYF.

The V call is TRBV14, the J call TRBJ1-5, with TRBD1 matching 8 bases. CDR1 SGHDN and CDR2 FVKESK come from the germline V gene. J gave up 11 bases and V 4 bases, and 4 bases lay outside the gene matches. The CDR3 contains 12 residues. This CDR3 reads CASSPTGESQHF. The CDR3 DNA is TGTGCCAGCAGCCCGACAGGGGAGTCCCAGCATTTT.

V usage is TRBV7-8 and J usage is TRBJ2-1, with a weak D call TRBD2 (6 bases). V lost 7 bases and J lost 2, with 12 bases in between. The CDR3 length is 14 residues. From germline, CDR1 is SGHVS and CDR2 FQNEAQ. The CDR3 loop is CASKRDSAYNEQFF. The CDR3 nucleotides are TGTGCCAGCAAACGGGACTCAGCCTACAATGAGCAGTTCTTC.

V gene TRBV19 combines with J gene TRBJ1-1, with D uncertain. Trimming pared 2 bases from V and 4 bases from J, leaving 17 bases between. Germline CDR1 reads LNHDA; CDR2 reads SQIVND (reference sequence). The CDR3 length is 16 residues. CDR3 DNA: TGTGCCAGTAGTATATCGGGTGGAGGGTCGGGCACTGAAGCTTTCTTT. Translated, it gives CASSISGGGSGTEAFF.

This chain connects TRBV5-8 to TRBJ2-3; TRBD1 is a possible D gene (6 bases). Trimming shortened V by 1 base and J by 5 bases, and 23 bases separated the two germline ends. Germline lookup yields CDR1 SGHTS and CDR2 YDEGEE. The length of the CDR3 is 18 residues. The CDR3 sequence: CASSLPLTPQGIGDTQYF. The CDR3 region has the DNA TGTGCCAGCAGCTTGCCCCTTACCCCTCAGGGGATTGGAGATACGCAGTATTTT.

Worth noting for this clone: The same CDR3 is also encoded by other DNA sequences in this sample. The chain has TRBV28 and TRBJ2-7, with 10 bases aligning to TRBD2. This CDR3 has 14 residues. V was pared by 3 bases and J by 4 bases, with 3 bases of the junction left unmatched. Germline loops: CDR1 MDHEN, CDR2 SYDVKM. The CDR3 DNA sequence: TGTGCCAGCAGTTTTAGCGGGGGGAGTTACGAGCAGTACTTC. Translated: CASSFSGGSYEQYF.

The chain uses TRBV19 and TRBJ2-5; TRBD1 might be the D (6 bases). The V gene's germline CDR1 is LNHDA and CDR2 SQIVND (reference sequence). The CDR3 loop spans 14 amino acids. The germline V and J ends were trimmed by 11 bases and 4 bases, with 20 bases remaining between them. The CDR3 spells CACGGTRWLETQYF. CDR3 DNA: TGTGCCTGTGGGGGCACCAGGTGGTTAGAGACCCAGTACTTC.

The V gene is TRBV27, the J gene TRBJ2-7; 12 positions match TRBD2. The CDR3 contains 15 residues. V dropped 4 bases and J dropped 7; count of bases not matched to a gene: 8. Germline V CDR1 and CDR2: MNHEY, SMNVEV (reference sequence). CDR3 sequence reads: CASSSRTSGTGEQYF. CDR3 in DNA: TGTGCCAGCAGTTCCCGGACTAGCGGGACGGGAGAGCAGTACTTC.

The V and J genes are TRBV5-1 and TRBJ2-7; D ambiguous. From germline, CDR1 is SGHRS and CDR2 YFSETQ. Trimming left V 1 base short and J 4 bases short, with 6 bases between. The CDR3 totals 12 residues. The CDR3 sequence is CASSLTVYEQYF. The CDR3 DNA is TGCGCCAGCAGCTTGACAGTATACGAGCAGTACTTC.

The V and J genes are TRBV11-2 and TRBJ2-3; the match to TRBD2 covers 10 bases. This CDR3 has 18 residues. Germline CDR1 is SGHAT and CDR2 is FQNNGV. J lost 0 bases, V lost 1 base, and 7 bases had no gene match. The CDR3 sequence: CASSLGLAGVSSTDTQYF. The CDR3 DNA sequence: TGTGCCAGCAGCTTAGGGCTAGCGGGAGTATCTAGCACAGATACGCAGTATTTT. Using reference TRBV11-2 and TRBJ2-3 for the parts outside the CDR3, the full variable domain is EAGVAQSPRYKIIEKRQSVAFWCNPISGHATLYWYQQILGQGPKLLIQFQNNGVVDDSQLPKDRFSAERLKGVDSTLKIQPAKLEDSAVYLCASSLGLAGVSSTDTQYFGPGTRLTVL.

The CDR3 here is CASSTTGGSSYEQYF. CDR3 bases: TGTGCCAGCAGTACGACAGGGGGGAGCTCCTACGAGCAGTACTTC. V and J are TRBV6-1 and TRBJ2-7; 9 bases line up with TRBD1. The CDR3 is 15 amino acids. Trimming cost V 5 bases and J 0 bases; bases outside gene matches: 5. CDR1 is MNHNS, CDR2 SASEGT, per germline.

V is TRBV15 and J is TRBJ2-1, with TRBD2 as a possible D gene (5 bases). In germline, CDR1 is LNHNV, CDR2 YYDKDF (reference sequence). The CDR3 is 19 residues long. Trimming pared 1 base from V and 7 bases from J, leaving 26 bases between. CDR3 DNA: TGTGCCACCAGCAGAGGCTTGTTATCACGGACTCAACAGCTTAATGAGCAGTTCTTC. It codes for CATSRGLLSRTQQLNEQFF.